The 23 T cell receptor beta chains below come from one sample, sequenced in a study of pediatric ulcerative colitis. Profiling relied on immunoSEQ multiplex PCR, and the TCRdb table lists in-frame clones only, not all of them. Counted here are 40,000 to 60,000 clones, around 79% occurring once; the ten biggest clones make up around 3.8%. Rectal tissue came from one to two pinch biopsies taken at colonoscopy. Sequencing was performed on gut tissue. All receptors derive from a girl between 5 and 17 years old with moderate ulcerative colitis.

This clone turned up a few times. This CDR3 is CASSLDLSRGLYGYTF. CDR3 DNA: TGTGCCAGCAGCTTAGATCTTAGCAGGGGGCTCTATGGCTACACCTTC. The chain links TRBV11-2 to TRBJ1-2; 8 bases match TRBD1. Germline loops: CDR1 SGHAT, CDR2 FQNNGV. V trimming: 0 bases; J trimming: 4 bases; junction bases outside the gene matches: 7. This CDR3 comprises 16 residues.

The gene calls are TRBV14 and TRBJ1-4; unclear D gene. V dropped 0 bases and J dropped 7 bases, with 12 bases sitting between them. The CDR3 contains 15 residues. Germline V gene lookup returns CDR1 SGHDN and CDR2 FVKESK. DNA for the CDR3: TGTGCCAGCAGCCAAGATCACCTTCGGTCTGAAAAACTGTTTTTT. It translates to CASSQDHLRSEKLFF.

The CDR3 here is CASSPRVPYEQYF. CDR3 coding DNA: TGTGCCAGCTCACCCCGGGTCCCCTACGAGCAGTACTTC. V usage is TRBV18 and J usage is TRBJ2-7; no clear D gene. CDR3 length equals 13 residues. CDR1 KGHSH and CDR2 LQKENI come from the germline V gene. The germline V and J ends were trimmed by 3 bases and 2 bases, with 8 bases remaining between them.

The J gene is TRBJ2-3, the V gene TRBV6-6; the D is unclear. CDR3 size: 12 residues. In germline, CDR1 is MNHNY, CDR2 SVGAGI (reference sequence). The V end lost 6 bases, the J end lost 2 bases, and 6 bases lay between the germline ends. CDR3 bases: TGTGCCAGCAGGGATCTCACAGATACGCAGTATTTT. The encoded protein is CASRDLTDTQYF.

The rearrangement joins TRBV2 to TRBJ2-7; 8 nucleotides match TRBD2. Trimming took 7 bases from V and 3 from J; bases not matched to a gene: 2. The germline CDR1 and CDR2 sequences are SNHLY and FYNNEI. The CDR3 has 12 amino acids. The CDR3 region is CASKGLDYEQYF. The CDR3 DNA reads TGTGCCAGCAAGGGACTAGACTACGAGCAGTACTTC.

The chain employs TRBV30 and TRBJ1-1, with 7 bases aligning to TRBD1. V gave up 4 bases and J gave up 4 bases; unmatched junction bases: 6. The germline V gene has CDR1 GTSNPN and CDR2 SVGIG (reference sequence). The CDR3 spans 13 residues. CDR3 in amino acids: CAWMARGVTEAFF. In nucleotides, the CDR3 is TGTGCCTGGATGGCCAGGGGGGTCACTGAAGCTTTCTTT.

This clone was picked up a small number of times. CDR3 protein: CAAGGNSPLHF. CDR3 in DNA: TGTGCCGCGGGGGGGAATTCACCCCTCCACTTT. The genes are TRBV10-3 and TRBJ1-6; D is perhaps TRBD1 (5 bases). Trimming cost V 11 bases and J 7 bases, with 9 bases left between them. This CDR3 comprises 11 residues. Germline V lookup: CDR1 ENHRY, CDR2 SYGVKD.

The chain combines TRBV4-2 with TRBJ2-4, with D perhaps matching TRBD1 (6 bases). In germline, CDR1 is LGHNA, CDR2 YNFKEQ. Trimming removed 0 bases at V and 1 base at J, with 7 bases between. This CDR3 comprises 15 residues. The CDR3 reads CASSQDQGAKNIQYF. CDR3 nucleotide sequence: TGTGCCAGCAGCCAAGATCAGGGGGCCAAAAACATTCAGTACTTC.

This chain uses TRBV6-1 with TRBJ1-3; D uncertain. The V gene lost 3 bases and the J gene lost 0 bases, with 9 bases spanning the gap. The CDR3 sequence is 15 residues long. In germline, CDR1 is MNHNS, CDR2 SASEGT. The DNA of the CDR3 is TGTGCCAGCAGTGATCACTGGGACTCTGGAAACACCATATATTTT. It is translated as CASSDHWDSGNTIYF.

The chain uses TRBV9 and TRBJ2-6; D unclear. Trimming removed 0 bases at V and 2 bases at J, with 12 bases between. The CDR3 spans 17 residues. Looked up from germline, CDR1 is SGDLS and CDR2 is YYNGEE. CDR3 loop: CASSVVGRKAGANVLTF. The CDR3 DNA reads TGTGCCAGCAGCGTAGTGGGCAGAAAAGCTGGGGCCAACGTCCTGACTTTC.

This clone was seen more than once but under ten times. The rearrangement joins TRBV21-1 to TRBJ2-3; the tabulated D call, TRBD2, remains unverified against the DNA. TRBV21-1 is designated a pseudogene. The CDR3 length is 16 residues. CDR3 in DNA: TGTGCCACCGCAATCCGAACTAGCGAACGCACAGATACGCAGTATTTT. This sequence encodes CATAIRTSERTDTQYF.

This chain joins TRBV5-6 and TRBJ1-1; 7 bases map to TRBD1. This CDR3 spans 12 amino acids. Germline CDR1 is SGHDT and CDR2 is YYEEEE. Trimming at V came to 2 bases and at J to 10 bases, leaving 5 bases not matched to a gene. In nucleotides, the CDR3 is TGTGCCAGCAGCTTTAATCAGGGGGTAGCTTTCTTT. Its translation is CASSFNQGVAFF. The variable domain in full, with the rest retrieved from reference TRBV5-6 and TRBJ1-1, is DAGVTQSPTHLIKTRGQQVTLRCSPKSGHDTVSWYQQALGQGPQFIFQYYEEEERQRGNFPDRFSGHQFPNYSSELNVNALLLGDSALYLCASSFNQGVAFFGQGTRLTVV.

The chain links TRBV10-3 to TRBJ2-1, with 9 bases lining up with TRBD1. Losses at the gene ends were 4 bases for V and 8 bases for J; bases not matched to a gene: 9. The CDR3 sequence is 15 residues long. Germline-derived CDR1 and CDR2 are ENHRY and SYGVKD. The CDR3 reads CAISAPGQGSDEQFF. CDR3 nucleotides: TGTGCCATCAGTGCCCCGGGACAGGGTAGTGATGAGCAGTTCTTC.

Only a few counts were recorded for this clone. The genes are TRBV2 and TRBJ2-7; no clear D gene. CDR3 length: 12 residues. The germline gives CDR1 SNHLY, CDR2 FYNNEI. Trimming took 8 bases from V and 0 from J, leaving 8 bases between them. CDR3 sequence (DNA): TGTGCCAGCCGGGCGGACTCCTACGAGCAGTACTTC. Residues: CASRADSYEQYF.

The chain couples TRBV14 to TRBJ2-7, with D possibly being TRBD2 (6 bases). This CDR3 is built from 15 residues. Trimming shortened V by 5 bases and J by 2 bases, and 16 bases separated the two germline ends. Germline lookup yields CDR1 SGHDN and CDR2 FVKESK. The CDR3 spells CASSKGLGGAYEQYF. The DNA of the CDR3 is TGTGCCAGCAGCAAGGGGTTGGGAGGAGCCTACGAGCAGTACTTC.

This chain uses TRBV7-2 with TRBJ1-2, with 12 positions matching TRBD1. Losses at the gene ends were 5 bases for V and 4 bases for J; bases not matched to a gene: 8. The CDR3 totals 16 residues. Per the germline V gene, CDR1 is SGHTA and CDR2 is FQGNSA. The CDR3 region has the DNA TGTGCCAGCAGCCCGTGGGGACAGGGGGCGGGCTATGGCTACACCTTC. This encodes CASSPWGQGAGYGYTF.

V and J are TRBV5-6 and TRBJ2-5; no clear D. V was trimmed by 0 bases and J by 4 bases, leaving 1 base between them. This CDR3 has 11 amino acids. The germline V gene has CDR1 SGHDT and CDR2 YYEEEE. As DNA, the CDR3 is TGTGCCAGCAGCTTGGCAGAGACCCAGTACTTC. This sequence encodes CASSLAETQYF.

The chain couples TRBV5-1 to TRBJ2-3, with 7 bases fitting TRBD2. This CDR3 is 15 amino acids long. Germline CDR1 SGHRS, CDR2 YFSETQ. The J segment lost 0 bases and the V segment lost 0 bases, leaving 1 base of the junction unmatched. In DNA, the CDR3 is TGCGCCAGCAGCTTGGAGCGGGGAAGCACAGATACGCAGTATTTT. Its translation is CASSLERGSTDTQYF.

This clone has just a few counts. The V and J genes are TRBV15 and TRBJ2-1; 7 positions agree with TRBD2. The CDR3 contains 16 residues. Trimming cost V 0 bases and J 6 bases; bases outside gene matches: 8. CDR1 is LNHNV, CDR2 YYDKDF, per germline (reference sequence). The CDR3 reads CATSREAGGSVNEQFF. The DNA of the CDR3 is TGTGCCACCAGCAGAGAGGCGGGCGGGAGTGTCAATGAGCAGTTCTTC.

V gene TRBV15 combines with J gene TRBJ2-5, with D perhaps given as TRBD1 or TRBD2 (6 bases each). The CDR3 extends over 16 amino acids. The germline CDR1 and CDR2 sequences are LNHNV and YYDKDF (reference sequence). The V end was cut by 0 bases, the J end by 1 base, with 12 bases between. The CDR3, as DNA: TGTGCCACCAGCAGAGATAGGGGGGACATCCAAGAGACCCAGTACTTC. Translation: CATSRDRGDIQETQYF.

V gene TRBV6-6 combines with J gene TRBJ2-1; 8 nucleotides match TRBD2. The CDR3 totals 15 residues. The V gene's germline CDR1 is MNHNY and CDR2 SVGAGI (reference sequence). Germline trimming cut 7 bases from V and 5 bases from J; bases unmatched to any gene: 10. The CDR3 DNA follows: TGTGCCAGCAAAAACGCCGGGACTAGAGACAATGAGCAGTTCTTC. Amino acid sequence: CASKNAGTRDNEQFF.

This clone was seen a handful of times. The J gene is TRBJ2-7, the V gene TRBV18, with D unclear. Per germline, CDR1 KGHSH and CDR2 LQKENI. The CDR3 loop spans 13 amino acids. Trimming left V 2 bases short and J 3 bases short, with 8 bases between. The CDR3 is CASSPMASYEQYF. The CDR3 DNA reads as TGTGCCAGCTCACCAATGGCCAGCTACGAGCAGTACTTC.

This clone has only a few counts. The J gene is TRBJ2-5, the V gene TRBV19; 12 bases fit TRBD2. Germline lookup yields CDR1 LNHDA and CDR2 SQIVND (reference sequence). The CDR3 is 14 residues long. V was pared by 7 bases and J by 3 bases, with 3 bases of the junction left unmatched. The CDR3 region has the DNA TGTGCCAGTATGGGACTAGCGGGTAAAGAGACCCAGTACTTC. Translated: CASMGLAGKETQYF.